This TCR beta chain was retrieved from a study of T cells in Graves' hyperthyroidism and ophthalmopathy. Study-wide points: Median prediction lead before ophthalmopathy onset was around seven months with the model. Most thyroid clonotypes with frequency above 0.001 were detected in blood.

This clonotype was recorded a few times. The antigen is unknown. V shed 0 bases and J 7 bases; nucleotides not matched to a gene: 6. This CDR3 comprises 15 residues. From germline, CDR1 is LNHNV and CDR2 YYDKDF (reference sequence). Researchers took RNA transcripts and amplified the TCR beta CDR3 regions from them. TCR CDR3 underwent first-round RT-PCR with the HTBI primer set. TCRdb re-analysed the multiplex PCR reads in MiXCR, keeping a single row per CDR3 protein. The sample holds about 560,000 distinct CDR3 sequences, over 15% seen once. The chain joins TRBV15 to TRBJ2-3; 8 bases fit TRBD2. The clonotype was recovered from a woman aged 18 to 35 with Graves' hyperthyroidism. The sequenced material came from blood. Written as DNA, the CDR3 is TGTGCCACCAGCAGAGAGACTAGCGTTCAGAATACGCAGTATTTT. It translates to CATSRETSVQNTQYF. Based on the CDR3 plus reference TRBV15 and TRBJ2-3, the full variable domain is DAMVIQNPRYQVTQFGKPVTLSCSQTLNHNVMYWYQQKSSQAPKLLFHYYDKDFNNEADTPDNFQSRRPNTSFCFLDIRSPGLGDTAMYLCATSRETSVQNTQYFGPGTRLTVL.